Below, 23 T cell receptor beta chains from the same sample are listed, as sequenced in a study of identical twins. A single record per CDR3 protein comes from TCRdb applying MiXCR to the 5' RACE reads. The profile shows 350,000 to 500,000 distinct CDR3 sequences, around a sixth of them singletons. Sequenced sample: naive T cells sorted from blood. The receptors shown here come from a man aged 50 or older in good health.

Ten or more counts support this clonotype. This chain uses TRBV20-1 with TRBJ2-4, with D perhaps matching TRBD1 or TRBD2 (5 bases each). The germline V and J ends were trimmed by 1 base and 3 bases, with 13 bases remaining between them. The CDR3 runs 15 residues. Germline V lookup: CDR1 DFQATT, CDR2 SNEGSKA (reference sequence). The CDR3 loop is CSARGGSYGKNIQYF. The CDR3 bases are TGCAGTGCTAGAGGGGGGAGTTACGGCAAAAACATTCAGTACTTC.

This chain connects TRBV5-1 to TRBJ1-5; D ambiguous. Germline loops: CDR1 SGHRS, CDR2 YFSETQ. The CDR3 is 13 residues long. V was trimmed by 0 bases and J by 3 bases, leaving 4 bases between them. The CDR3 spells CASSLDINQPQHF. CDR3 bases: TGCGCCAGCAGCTTGGACATCAATCAGCCCCAGCATTTT.

This clonotype was detected only a few times. The rearrangement links TRBV12-3 or TRBV12-4 to TRBJ1-4, with 9 bases that match TRBD1. This CDR3 has 15 amino acids. Germline trimming cut 6 bases from V and 7 bases from J; bases unmatched to any gene: 9. In nucleotides, the CDR3 is TGTGCCAGCAGCACCCCGGGACAGGGACTTGAAAAACTGTTTTTT. This translates into CASSTPGQGLEKLFF.

This clonotype has ten or more counts. The rearrangement joins TRBV7-9 to TRBJ1-5, with 7 bases fitting TRBD1. V lost 5 bases and J lost 4; bases outside the gene matches: 5. The CDR3 is 14 amino acids. CDR1 and CDR2 (germline): SEHNR, FQNEAQ (reference sequence). CDR3 nucleotide sequence: TGTGCCAGCAGCCCCGGGACAGTTAATCAGCCCCAGCATTTT. It encodes CASSPGTVNQPQHF.

The chain is built from TRBV12-3 or TRBV12-4 and TRBJ2-3, with D unresolved. Trimming cost V 4 bases and J 3 bases, with 11 bases left between them. This CDR3 is built from 14 residues. CDR3 loop: CASSSLGLTDTQYF. CDR3 in DNA: TGTGCCAGCAGTTCCCTCGGCCTGACAGATACGCAGTATTTT.

The CDR3: CSARVSKPPGGNQPQHF. CDR3 sequence (DNA): TGCAGTGCTAGAGTTTCCAAACCCCCGGGAGGTAATCAGCCCCAGCATTTT. The chain has TRBV20-1 and TRBJ1-5; D is unclear. The CDR3 covers 17 residues. The V and J ends lost 1 base and 4 bases respectively, with 20 bases between them. The germline CDR1 and CDR2 sequences are DFQATT and SNEGSKA (reference sequence).

The chain joins TRBV10-3 to TRBJ2-7; TRBD2 might be the D (6 bases). CDR3 length: 16 residues. Germline values: CDR1 ENHRY, CDR2 SYGVKD. Trimming stripped 2 bases from V and 2 bases from J, with 16 bases between. The CDR3 DNA follows: TGTGCCATCAGTGAGAGGCAGGGTGGGACTCCCTACGAGCAGTACTTC. This translates into CAISERQGGTPYEQYF.

The J gene is TRBJ1-2, the V gene TRBV9, with 7 bases identical to TRBD1. This CDR3 region has 17 residues. V was pared by 3 bases and J by 7 bases, with 18 bases of the junction left unmatched. Germline V gene sequence: CDR1 SGDLS, CDR2 YYNGEE. DNA for the CDR3: TGTGCCAGCAGCGCCCGCGCCATTGGGACAGTTTCTTTTGGCTACACCTTC. Protein sequence: CASSARAIGTVSFGYTF.

There are many counts of this clonotype. The chain combines TRBV7-2 with TRBJ2-5; D is unresolved. Trimming cost V 5 bases and J 5 bases, with 12 bases left between them. Germline V gene sequence: CDR1 SGHTA, CDR2 FQGNSA. CDR3 length: 13 amino acids. In nucleotides, the CDR3 is TGTGCCAGCAGCCGCTCCGGAACCGAGACCCAGTACTTC. Translating it yields CASSRSGTETQYF.

This clonotype occurred a few times. CDR3: CASSPPRGTGETQYF. As DNA, the CDR3 is TGTGCCAGCAGCCCCCCTAGAGGGACCGGCGAGACCCAGTACTTC. This sequence joins TRBV9 and TRBJ2-5; possibly TRBD1 or TRBD2 for D (5 bases each). In germline, CDR1 is SGDLS, CDR2 YYNGEE. There are 15 residues in the CDR3. Trimming left V 4 bases short and J 5 bases short, with 18 bases between.

This clonotype was observed a handful of times. V is TRBV20-1 and J is TRBJ2-7; D uncertain. Trimming pared 3 bases from V and 1 base from J, leaving 4 bases between. This CDR3 has 11 amino acids. Germline assignment: CDR1 DFQATT and CDR2 SNEGSKA (reference sequence). The CDR3 nucleotides read TGCAGTGCTAGTCAGTCCTACGAGCAGTACTTC. Its translation: CSASQSYEQYF.

This clonotype was observed a handful of times. This chain uses TRBV29-1 with TRBJ2-7, with a possible D match to TRBD1 (6 bases). There are 12 residues in the CDR3. Germline CDR1 SQVTM, CDR2 ANQGSEA. V lost 4 bases and J 3 bases, leaving 10 bases between the germline ends. The CDR3 region has the DNA TGCAGCGTTGTCCTGGACAGCTACGAGCAGTACTTC. Protein: CSVVLDSYEQYF.

This chain uses TRBV27 with TRBJ2-6; D is unresolved. CDR3 length: 17 amino acids. In germline, CDR1 is MNHEY, CDR2 SMNVEV (reference sequence). The V end was cut by 6 bases, the J end by 0 bases, with 15 bases between. The CDR3, as DNA: TGTGCCAGCAGCCCGCCCAGACTCCCCTCTGGGGCCAACGTCCTGACTTTC. Amino acid sequence: CASSPPRLPSGANVLTF. Looking up the rest from reference TRBV27 and TRBJ2-6 gives the full variable domain: EAQVTQNPRYLITVTGKKLTVTCSQNMNHEYMSWYRQDPGLGLRQIYYSMNVEVTDKGDVPEGYKVSRKEKRNFPLILESPSPNQTSLYFCASSPPRLPSGANVLTFGAGSRLTVL.

This clonotype was observed many times. The chain employs TRBV3-1 and TRBJ1-2; TRBD1 is a possible D gene (5 bases). V was clipped by 5 bases and J by 4 bases, with 20 bases between them. Germline assignment: CDR1 LGHDT and CDR2 YNNKEL (reference sequence). This CDR3 has 16 residues. The CDR3 DNA sequence: TGTGCCAGCAGCAAGATCCGGGGGTTGGTATCCTATGGCTACACCTTC. Its protein product is CASSKIRGLVSYGYTF.

V gene TRBV29-1 combines with J gene TRBJ1-2, with D hard to call. CDR3 length: 11 amino acids. V was pared by 5 bases and J by 6 bases, with 10 bases between. CDR1 and CDR2 (germline): SQVTM, ANQGSEA. The CDR3 loop is CSVSRGDGYTF. The CDR3 DNA is TGCAGCGTTTCCCGAGGAGATGGCTACACCTTC. Filled out from reference TRBV29-1 and TRBJ1-2, the complete variable domain reads SAVISQKPSRDICQRGTSLTIQCQVDSQVTMMFWYRQQPGQSLTLIATANQGSEATYESGFVIDKFPISRPNLTFSTLTVSNMSPEDSSIYLCSVSRGDGYTFGSGTRLTVV.

The chain employs TRBV6-1 and TRBJ2-7, with 7 bases identical to TRBD1. CDR3 size: 14 residues. The germline gives CDR1 MNHNS, CDR2 SASEGT. The junction had 5 bases not matched to a gene; V was cut back by 4 bases and J by 2 bases. The CDR3 protein is CASSVRDSTYEQYF. The CDR3, as DNA: TGTGCCAGCAGTGTACGGGACAGCACCTACGAGCAGTACTTC.

This clonotype came up a few times. The chain has TRBV6-6 and TRBJ2-2, with D uncertain. This CDR3 is 13 amino acids long. V was clipped by 2 bases and J by 5 bases, with 6 bases between them. The germline CDR1 and CDR2 sequences are MNHNY and SVGAGI (reference sequence). The CDR3 loop reads CASSYTETGELFF. The CDR3 DNA is TGTGCCAGCAGTTACACAGAAACCGGGGAGCTGTTTTTT.

The sample holds a few counts of this clonotype. The chain recombines TRBV18 with TRBJ2-7; possibly TRBD1 for D (5 bases). CDR3 length equals 14 residues. Trimming removed 3 bases at V and 1 base at J, with 10 bases between. Germline CDR1 and CDR2: KGHSH and LQKENI. The CDR3 loop reads CASSPNAGSYEQYF. The CDR3 nucleotides read TGTGCCAGCTCACCCAACGCAGGGTCCTACGAGCAGTACTTC.

This clonotype was seen a few times. The gene calls are TRBV10-3 and TRBJ2-1, with 9 bases aligning to TRBD2. The V and J ends lost 2 bases and 9 bases, in that order; junction bases with no gene match: 8. The germline V gene encodes CDR1 ENHRY and CDR2 SYGVKD. This CDR3 is 15 amino acids long. CDR3 DNA: TGTGCCATCAGTGAGGGACGCGGGGGGGGGCGTGAGCAGTTCTTC. Translated, it gives CAISEGRGGGREQFF.

Only a few counts were recorded for this clonotype. The chain uses TRBV6-1 and TRBJ2-3; a possible D gene is TRBD2 (6 bases). Germline V CDR1 and CDR2: MNHNS, SASEGT. V was cut by 6 bases and J by 0 bases, with 16 bases left in between. This CDR3 spans 16 amino acids. DNA of the CDR3: TGTGCCAGCAGACCTCAAGCGGGCTACAGCACAGATACGCAGTATTTT. This encodes CASRPQAGYSTDTQYF.

The chain has TRBV7-6 and TRBJ2-1, with TRBD2 identical over 9 bases. With 4 bases clipped from V and 4 bases from J, the junction kept 8 bases outside the gene matches. Germline V gene data show CDR1 as SGHVS and CDR2 as FNYEAQ. The CDR3 sequence is 16 residues long. The CDR3: CASSSYSGSGYNEQFF. The CDR3 DNA sequence: TGTGCCAGCAGCTCTTATAGCGGGAGTGGATACAATGAGCAGTTCTTC.

V gene TRBV6-1 combines with J gene TRBJ2-7; 7 nucleotides agree with TRBD2. CDR1 and CDR2 (germline): MNHNS, SASEGT. V gave up 6 bases and J gave up 2 bases; unmatched junction bases: 7. There are 14 residues in the CDR3. CDR3 DNA: TGTGCCAGCAGACCAGCCGGGACTACCTACGAGCAGTACTTC. Its translation is CASRPAGTTYEQYF.

This clonotype was observed many times. The chain has TRBV5-1 and TRBJ2-2; tentatively, D is TRBD1 (6 bases). Trimming stripped 5 bases from V and 4 bases from J, with 15 bases between. The CDR3 covers 15 residues. Germline V gene data show CDR1 as SGHRS and CDR2 as YFSETQ. CDR3 coding DNA: TGCGCCAGCAGTTTACGGGAAGGGGGCACCGGGGAGCTGTTTTTT. It encodes CASSLREGGTGELFF.